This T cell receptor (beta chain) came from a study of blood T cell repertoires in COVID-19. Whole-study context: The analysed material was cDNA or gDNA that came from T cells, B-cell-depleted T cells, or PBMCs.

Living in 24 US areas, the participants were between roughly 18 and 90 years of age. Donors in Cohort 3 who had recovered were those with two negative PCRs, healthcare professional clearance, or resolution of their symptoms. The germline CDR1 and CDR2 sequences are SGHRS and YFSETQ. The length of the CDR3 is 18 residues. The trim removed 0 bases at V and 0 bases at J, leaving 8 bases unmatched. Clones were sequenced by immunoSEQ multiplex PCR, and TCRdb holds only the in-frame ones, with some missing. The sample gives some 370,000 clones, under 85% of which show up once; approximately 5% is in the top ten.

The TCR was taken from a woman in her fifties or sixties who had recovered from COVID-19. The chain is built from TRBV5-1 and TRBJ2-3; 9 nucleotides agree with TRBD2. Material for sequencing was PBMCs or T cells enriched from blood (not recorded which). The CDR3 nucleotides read TGCGCCAGCAGCTTGGCTTCTAGCGGGGCCGCAAGCACAGATACGCAGTATTTT. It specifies CASSLASSGAASTDTQYF. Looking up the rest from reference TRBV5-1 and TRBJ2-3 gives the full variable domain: KAGVTQTPRYLIKTRGQQVTLSCSPISGHRSVSWYQQTPGQGLQFLFEYFSETQRNKGNFPGRFSGRQFSNSRSEMNVSTLELGDSALYLCASSLASSGAASTDTQYFGPGTRLTVL.